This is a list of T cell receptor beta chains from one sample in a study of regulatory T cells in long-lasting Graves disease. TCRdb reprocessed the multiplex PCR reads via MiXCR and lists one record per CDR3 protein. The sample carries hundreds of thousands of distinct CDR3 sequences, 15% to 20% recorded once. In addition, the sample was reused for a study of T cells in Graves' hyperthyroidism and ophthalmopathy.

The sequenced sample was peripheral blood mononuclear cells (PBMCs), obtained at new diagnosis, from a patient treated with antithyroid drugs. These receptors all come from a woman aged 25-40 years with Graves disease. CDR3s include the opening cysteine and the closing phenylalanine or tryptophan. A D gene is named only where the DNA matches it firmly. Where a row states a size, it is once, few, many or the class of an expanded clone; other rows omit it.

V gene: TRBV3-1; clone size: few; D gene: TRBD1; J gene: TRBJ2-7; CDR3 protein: CASRDSFYEQYF; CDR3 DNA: TGTGCCAGCCGGGACAGTTTTTACGAGCAGTACTTC
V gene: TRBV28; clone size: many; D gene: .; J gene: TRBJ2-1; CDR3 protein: CASSFLREQFF; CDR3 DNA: TGTGCCAGCAGTTTTCTGAGGGAGCAGTTCTTC
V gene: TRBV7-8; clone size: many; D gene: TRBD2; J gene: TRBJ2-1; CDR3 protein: CASRATLAGLPNEQFF; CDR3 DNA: TGTGCCAGCAGGGCCACACTAGCGGGATTACCCAATGAGCAGTTCTTC
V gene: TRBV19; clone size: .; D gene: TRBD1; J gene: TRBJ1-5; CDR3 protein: CASSSGGLTQHF; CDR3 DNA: TGTGCCAGTTCGTCAGGGGGCTTGACCCAGCATTTT
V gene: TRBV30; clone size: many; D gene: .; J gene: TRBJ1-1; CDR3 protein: CAWREQGIGEAFF; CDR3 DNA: TGTGCCTGGAGGGAGCAGGGGATCGGTGAAGCTTTCTTT
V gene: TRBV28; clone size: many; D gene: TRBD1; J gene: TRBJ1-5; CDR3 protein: CASSHRQGGQPQHF; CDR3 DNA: TGTGCCAGCAGTCATAGACAGGGCGGTCAGCCCCAGCATTTT
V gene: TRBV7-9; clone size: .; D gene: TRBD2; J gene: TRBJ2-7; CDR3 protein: CASSFVAGVREQYF; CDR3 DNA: TGTGCCAGCAGCTTTGTCGCGGGGGTGAGAGAGCAGTACTTC
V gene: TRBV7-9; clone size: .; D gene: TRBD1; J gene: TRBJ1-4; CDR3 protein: CASSTWSGTGGVGKLFF; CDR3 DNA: TGTGCCAGCAGTACGTGGAGTGGGACAGGGGGTGTTGGAAAACTGTTTTTT
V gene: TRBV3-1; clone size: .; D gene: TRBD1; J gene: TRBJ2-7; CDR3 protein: CASSQTGGIFEQYF; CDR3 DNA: TGTGCCAGCAGCCAGACAGGGGGTATATTCGAGCAGTACTTC
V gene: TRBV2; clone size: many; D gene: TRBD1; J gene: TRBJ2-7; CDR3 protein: CASKKQDRAHEQYF; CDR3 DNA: TGTGCCAGCAAGAAACAGGACAGGGCCCACGAGCAGTACTTC
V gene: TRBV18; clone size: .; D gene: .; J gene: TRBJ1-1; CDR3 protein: CASSPRSGQNTEAFF; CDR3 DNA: TGTGCCAGCTCACCACGATCAGGCCAGAACACTGAAGCTTTCTTT
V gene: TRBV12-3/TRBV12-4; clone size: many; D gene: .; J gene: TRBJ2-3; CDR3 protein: CASSPGRERDTQYF; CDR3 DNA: TGTGCCAGCAGCCCGGGACGGGAGCGCGATACGCAGTATTTT
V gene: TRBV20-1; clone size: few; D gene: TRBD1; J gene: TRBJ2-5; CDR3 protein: CSAREGGLKTQYF; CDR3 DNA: TGCAGTGCTAGAGAAGGGGGCTTGAAGACCCAGTACTTC
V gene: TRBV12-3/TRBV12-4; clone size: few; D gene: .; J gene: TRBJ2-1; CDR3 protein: CASSFDNYNEQFF; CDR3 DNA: TGTGCCAGCAGTTTTGACAACTACAATGAGCAGTTCTTC
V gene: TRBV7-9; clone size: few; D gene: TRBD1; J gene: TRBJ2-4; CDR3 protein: CASSAYRGGENIQYF; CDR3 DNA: TGTGCCAGCAGCGCCTACAGGGGCGGCGAAAACATTCAGTACTTC
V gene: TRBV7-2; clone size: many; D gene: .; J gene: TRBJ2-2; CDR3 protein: CASSSRGGQNTGELFF; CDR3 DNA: TGTGCCAGCAGCTCCCGAGGGGGGCAAAACACCGGGGAGCTGTTTTTT
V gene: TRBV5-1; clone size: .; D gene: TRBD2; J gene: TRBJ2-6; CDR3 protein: CASSLRGRGSGANVLTF; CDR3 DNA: TGCGCCAGCAGCTTGAGAGGGAGGGGCTCTGGGGCCAACGTCCTGACTTTC
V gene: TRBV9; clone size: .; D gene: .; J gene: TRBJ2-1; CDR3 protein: CASSVLPINNEQLF; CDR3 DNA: TGTGCCAGCAGCGTACTTCCGATAAACAATGAGCAGCTCTTC
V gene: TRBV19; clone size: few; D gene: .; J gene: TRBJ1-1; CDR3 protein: CASSIGVRASGDTEAFF; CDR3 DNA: TGTGCCAGTAGTATAGGAGTCCGGGCATCCGGGGACACTGAAGCTTTCTTT
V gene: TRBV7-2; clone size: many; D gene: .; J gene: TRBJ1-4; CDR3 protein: CASSFSATNEKLFF; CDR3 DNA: TGTGCCAGCAGCTTTAGTGCAACTAATGAAAAACTGTTTTTT
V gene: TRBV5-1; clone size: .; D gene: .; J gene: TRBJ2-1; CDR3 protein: CASSLVLGFSYNEQFF; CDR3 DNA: TGCGCCAGCAGCTTGGTATTAGGTTTCTCCTACAATGAGCAGTTCTTC
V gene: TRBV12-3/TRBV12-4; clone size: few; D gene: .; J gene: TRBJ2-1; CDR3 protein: CASGGSSPEQFF; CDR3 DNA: TGTGCCAGCGGCGGCAGTTCCCCTGAGCAGTTCTTC
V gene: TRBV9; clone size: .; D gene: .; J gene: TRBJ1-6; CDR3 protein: CACSVKAGSAPLHF; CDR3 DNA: TGTGCCTGCAGCGTAAAGGCAGGGTCAGCACCCCTCCACTTT
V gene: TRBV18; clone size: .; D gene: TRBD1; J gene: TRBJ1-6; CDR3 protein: CASSTIQGTHNSPLHF; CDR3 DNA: TGTGCCAGCTCAACCATACAGGGGACCCATAATTCACCCCTCCACTTT
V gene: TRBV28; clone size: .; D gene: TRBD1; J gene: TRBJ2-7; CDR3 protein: CASTSGTGPYEQYF; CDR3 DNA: TGTGCCAGCACCTCGGGGACAGGCCCTTACGAGCAGTACTTC
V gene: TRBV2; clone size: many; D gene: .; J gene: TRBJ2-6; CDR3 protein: CASSASRSGGANVLTF; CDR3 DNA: TGTGCCAGCAGTGCATCGAGGTCGGGGGGGGCCAACGTCCTGACTTTC
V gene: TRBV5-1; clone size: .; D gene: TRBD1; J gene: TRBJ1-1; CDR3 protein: CASRGQPNTEAFF; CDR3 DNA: TGCGCCAGCAGGGGACAGCCGAACACTGAAGCTTTCTTT
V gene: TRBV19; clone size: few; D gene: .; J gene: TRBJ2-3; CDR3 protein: CASSKGQGRTQYF; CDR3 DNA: TGTGCCAGTAGTAAAGGTCAGGGGAGAACGCAGTATTTT
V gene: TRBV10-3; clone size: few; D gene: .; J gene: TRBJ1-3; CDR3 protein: CAISPDTTSGNTIYF; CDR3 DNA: TGTGCCATCAGTCCGGACACCACCTCTGGAAACACCATATATTTT
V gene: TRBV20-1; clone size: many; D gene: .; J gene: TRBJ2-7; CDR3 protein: CSASHIFGYEQYF; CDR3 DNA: TGCAGTGCTAGTCATATCTTCGGTTACGAGCAGTACTTC
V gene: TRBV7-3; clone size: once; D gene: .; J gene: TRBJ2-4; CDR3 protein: CASSTVGGLAKNIQYF; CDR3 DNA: TGTGCCAGCAGCACCGTCGGGGGGCTAGCCAAAAACATTCAGTACTTC
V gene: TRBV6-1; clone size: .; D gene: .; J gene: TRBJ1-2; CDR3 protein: CASNQKTWANYGYTF; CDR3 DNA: TGTGCCAGCAACCAGAAAACCTGGGCTAACTATGGCTACACCTTC
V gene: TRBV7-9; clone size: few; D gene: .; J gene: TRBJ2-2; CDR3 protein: CASSLEGGNTGELFF; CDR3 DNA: TGTGCCAGCAGTCTAGAGGGGGGTAACACCGGGGAGCTGTTTTTT
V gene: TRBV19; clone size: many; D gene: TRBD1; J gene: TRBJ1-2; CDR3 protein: CASSDRAAYGYTF; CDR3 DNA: TGTGCCAGTAGTGACAGGGCGGCGTATGGCTACACCTTC
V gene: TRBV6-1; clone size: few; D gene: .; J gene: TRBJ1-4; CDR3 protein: CASSDPIEAEKLFF; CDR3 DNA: TGCGCCAGCAGTGACCCGATAGAGGCTGAAAAACTGTTTTTT
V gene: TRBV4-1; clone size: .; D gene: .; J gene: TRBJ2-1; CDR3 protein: CASSQGPAIANEQFF; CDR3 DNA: TGCGCCAGCAGCCAAGGTCCAGCTATTGCGAATGAGCAGTTCTTC
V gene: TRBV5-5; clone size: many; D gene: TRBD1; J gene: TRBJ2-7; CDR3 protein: CATRDSNTYEQYF; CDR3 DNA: TGTGCCACCCGGGACAGCAACACCTACGAGCAGTACTTC
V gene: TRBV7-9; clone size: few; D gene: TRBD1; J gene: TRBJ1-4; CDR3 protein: CASSFPDRGGSNEKLFF; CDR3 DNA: TGTGCCAGCAGCTTCCCGGACAGGGGGGGGAGTAATGAAAAACTGTTTTTT
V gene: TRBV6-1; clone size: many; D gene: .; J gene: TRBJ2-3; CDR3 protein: CASSEKPTDTQYF; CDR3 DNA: TGTGCCAGCAGTGAAAAGCCCACAGATACGCAGTATTTT
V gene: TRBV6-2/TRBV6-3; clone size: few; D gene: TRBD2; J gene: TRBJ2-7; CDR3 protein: CATRALLAGGSYEQYF; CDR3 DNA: TGTGCCACCCGGGCCCTTCTAGCGGGAGGCTCCTACGAGCAGTACTTC
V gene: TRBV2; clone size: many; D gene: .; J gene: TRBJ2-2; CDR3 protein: CASSAGRTTGELFF; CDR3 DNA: TGTGCCAGCAGTGCCGGACGTACCACCGGGGAGCTGTTTTTT
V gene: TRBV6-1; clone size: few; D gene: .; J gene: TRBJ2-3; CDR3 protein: CASTSQGKMGDTQYF; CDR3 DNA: TGTGCCAGCACATCACAGGGCAAAATGGGGGATACGCAGTATTTT
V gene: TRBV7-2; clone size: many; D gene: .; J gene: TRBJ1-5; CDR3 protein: CASSSTQGRGPQHF; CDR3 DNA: TGTGCCAGCAGCTCCACACAGGGAAGGGGGCCCCAGCATTTT
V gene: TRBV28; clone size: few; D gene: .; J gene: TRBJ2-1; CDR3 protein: CASSTGGPPSYNEQFF; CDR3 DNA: TGTGCCAGCAGTACCGGGGGACCGCCCTCCTACAATGAGCAGTTCTTC
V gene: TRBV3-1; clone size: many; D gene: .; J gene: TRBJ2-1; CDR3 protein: CASSRSATLGHEQFF; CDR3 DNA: TGTGCCAGCAGCCGGTCGGCAACCTTGGGGCATGAGCAGTTCTTC
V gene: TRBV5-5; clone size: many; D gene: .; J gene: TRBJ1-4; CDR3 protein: CASSLAFDEKLFF; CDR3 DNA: TGTGCCAGCAGCTTGGCCTTCGATGAAAAACTGTTTTTT
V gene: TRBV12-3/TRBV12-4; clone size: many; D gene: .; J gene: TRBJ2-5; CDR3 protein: CASSLAGARETQYF; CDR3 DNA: TGTGCCAGCAGTTTGGCGGGGGCTCGGGAGACCCAGTACTTC
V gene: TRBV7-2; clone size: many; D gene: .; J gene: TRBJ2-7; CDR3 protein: CASSPGPENYEQYF; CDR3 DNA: TGTGCCAGCAGCCCCGGACCTGAGAACTACGAGCAGTACTTC
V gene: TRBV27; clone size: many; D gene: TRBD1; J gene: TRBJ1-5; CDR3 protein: CASSSIGQGVWQPQHF; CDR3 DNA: TGTGCCAGCAGTAGTATCGGGCAGGGGGTTTGGCAGCCCCAGCATTTT
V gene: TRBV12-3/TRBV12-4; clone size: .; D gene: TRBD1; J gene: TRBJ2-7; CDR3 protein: CASRRDRGSYEQYF; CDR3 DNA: TGTGCCAGCAGAAGGGACAGGGGGTCCTACGAGCAGTACTTC